These 28 T cell receptor beta chains share one sample of origin, sequenced in a study of Graves' ophthalmopathy and Graves' hyperthyroidism. The study amplified TCR beta CDR3 regions using RNA transcripts. RT-PCR with HTBI primers came first, then second-round multiplex PCR. Via MiXCR, TCRdb re-called the multiplex PCR reads, giving one row per CDR3 protein. Among some 1.1 million distinct CDR3 sequences listed, 35% to 40% were seen once. Material: peripheral blood or thyroid tissue (not recorded which). Receptor source: an adult man with Graves' hyperthyroidism.

The chain joins TRBV4-1 to TRBJ1-1; D is ambiguous. The germline V and J ends were trimmed by 1 base and 4 bases, with 13 bases remaining between them. This CDR3 is 15 amino acids long. Germline V gene lookup returns CDR1 MGHRA and CDR2 YSYEKL. The CDR3 DNA sequence: TGCGCCAGCAGCCAAGTACGCCAACGGGTCACTGAAGCTTTCTTT. This encodes CASSQVRQRVTEAFF.

This chain uses TRBV7-8 with TRBJ2-2, with D perhaps TRBD2 (6 bases). V shed 6 bases and J shed 3 bases, with 14 bases lying between them. This CDR3 spans 15 amino acids. The V gene's germline CDR1 is SGHVS and CDR2 FQNEAQ. The CDR3 here is CASSSPSAYTGELFF. CDR3 bases: TGTGCCAGCAGTTCACCTAGCGCGTACACCGGGGAGCTGTTTTTT.

This clonotype was picked up a small number of times. The junction shows a germline mismatch at one end, possibly a read error. The V call is TRBV7-8, the J call TRBJ2-7, with D maybe TRBD1 (6 bases). CDR3 length equals 12 residues. Germline V lookup: CDR1 SGHVS, CDR2 FQNEAQ. The CDR3 reads CASSPDSYGQYF. CDR3 DNA: TGTGCCAGCAGCCCGGACAGTTACGGGCAGTACTTC.

V gene TRBV10-3 combines with J gene TRBJ1-4; 9 nucleotides line up with TRBD1. The germline V gene has CDR1 ENHRY and CDR2 SYGVKD. The CDR3 spans 15 residues. With 10 bases clipped from V and 7 bases from J, the junction kept 13 bases outside the gene matches. This CDR3 reads CASRIQETGGEKLFF. CDR3 bases: TGTGCCAGCAGAATACAAGAGACAGGGGGTGAAAAACTGTTTTTT.

This chain links TRBV5-8 with TRBJ2-5, with no clear D. The CDR3 has 14 residues. Germline-derived CDR1 and CDR2 are SGHTS and YDEGEE. V lost 1 base and J 5 bases, leaving 12 bases between the germline ends. The CDR3 reads CASSLNFLGETQYF. CDR3 DNA: TGTGCCAGCAGCTTGAATTTTTTGGGGGAGACCCAGTACTTC.

The chain uses TRBV9 and TRBJ1-6, with TRBD1 matching over 7 bases. Trimming at V came to 4 bases and at J to 15 bases, leaving 13 bases not matched to a gene. CDR3 length: 14 residues. The germline gives CDR1 SGDLS, CDR2 YYNGEE. The CDR3 DNA is TGTGCCAGCAGCCCTCAGACAGGGACCCAAGGCCTCCACTTT. The encoded protein is CASSPQTGTQGLHF.

V is TRBV2 and J is TRBJ1-3; D remains ambiguous. V was clipped by 7 bases and J by 8 bases, with 9 bases between them. The CDR3 has 11 amino acids. Germline V lookup: CDR1 SNHLY, CDR2 FYNNEI. CDR3 sequence: CASTVADTIYF. The CDR3 DNA reads TGTGCCAGCACCGTAGCGGACACCATATATTTT.

This clonotype has just a few counts. The V gene is TRBV28, the J gene TRBJ1-5, with 7 positions matching TRBD1. V dropped 6 bases and J dropped 11; count of bases not matched to a gene: 16. The germline CDR1 and CDR2 sequences are MDHEN and SYDVKM. This CDR3 has 15 amino acids. This CDR3 reads CASSSPTGAPRAQHF. The CDR3 region has the DNA TGTGCCAGCAGCTCCCCTACAGGGGCTCCTAGAGCCCAGCATTTT.

This clonotype was seen a handful of times. V and J are TRBV4-3 and TRBJ1-4, with D possibly matching TRBD1 (6 bases). Germline CDR1 reads LGHNA; CDR2 reads YSLEER. This CDR3 is built from 14 residues. With 6 bases removed from V and 8 bases from J, the gap between germline ends came to 16 bases. The CDR3 DNA follows: TGCGCCAGCAGGCCGGAGTTGGGGGGCGAAAAACTGTTTTTT. Encoded protein: CASRPELGGEKLFF.

This chain links TRBV12-3 or TRBV12-4 with TRBJ1-6, with D perhaps TRBD1 (6 bases). V was pared by 6 bases and J by 0 bases, with 15 bases between. This CDR3 has 17 amino acids. The CDR3 DNA sequence: TGTGCCAGCAGCCCACAGGGTTTGAGCTCCTATAATTCACCCCTCCACTTT. It yields the protein CASSPQGLSSYNSPLHF.

This clonotype came up many times. The V call is TRBV7-3, the J call TRBJ1-2; 8 nucleotides line up with TRBD1. Germline values: CDR1 SGHTA, CDR2 FQGTGA. With V trimmed by 4 bases and J by 6 bases, 10 bases remained unmatched. The CDR3 has 15 residues. CDR3 sequence: CASSSGQGRIDGYTF. The DNA of the CDR3 is TGTGCCAGCAGCTCTGGACAGGGACGAATAGATGGCTACACCTTC.

On this clonotype: A read error is possible here, since a much larger clone lies one base away. The chain has TRBV9 and TRBJ1-6; D might be TRBD1 (5 bases). CDR3 length: 14 residues. V lost 3 bases, J lost 5 bases, and 9 bases lay in between. CDR1 SGDLS and CDR2 YYNGEE come from the germline V gene. The CDR3 DNA follows: TGTGCCAGCAGCGGGGGGGATGATAATTCACCCCTCCACTTT. Its translation is CASSGGDDNSPLHF.

V usage is TRBV10-3 and J usage is TRBJ1-5, with 12 nucleotides matching TRBD1. Losses at the gene ends were 7 bases for V and 7 bases for J; bases not matched to a gene: 11. Germline values: CDR1 ENHRY, CDR2 SYGVKD. The CDR3 is 16 residues long. CDR3 coding DNA: TGTGCCATCACCGGCTCGGGACAGGGGGCACGACAGCCCCAGCATTTT. This codes for CAITGSGQGARQPQHF.

This clonotype was seen more than once but under ten times. With a much larger clone just one base away, this may be a read error. The J gene is TRBJ1-2, the V gene TRBV29-1; D remains ambiguous. This CDR3 has 15 residues. Germline CDR1 and CDR2: SQVTM and ANQGSEA. Deletions cut 6 bases from V and 4 bases from J, with 21 bases between. CDR3 nucleotide sequence: TGCAGCGTCGAGGGCACAACCGAGGTGAGCTATGGCTACACCTTC. Translated, it gives CSVEGTTEVSYGYTF. Based on the CDR3 plus reference TRBV29-1 and TRBJ1-2, the full variable domain is SAVISQKPSRDICQRGTSLTIQCQVDSQVTMMFWYRQQPGQSLTLIATANQGSEATYESGFVIDKFPISRPNLTFSTLTVSNMSPEDSSIYLCSVEGTTEVSYGYTFGSGTRLTVV.

This clonotype was seen repeatedly, ten times or more. V is TRBV6-5 and J is TRBJ2-5; 11 bases map to TRBD2. The CDR3 runs to 15 residues. Germline V lookup: CDR1 MNHEY, CDR2 SVGAGI. V lost 0 bases to trimming and J lost 10 bases; unmatched junction nucleotides: 7. Written as DNA, the CDR3 is TGTGCCAGCAGTTACTCCGGGACTAGCGGTGAGGGCCAGTACTTC. Protein sequence: CASSYSGTSGEGQYF.

This clonotype was counted only a few times. The rearrangement joins TRBV20-1 to TRBJ2-5; D tentatively fits TRBD1 or TRBD2 (5 bases each). Trimming shortened V by 1 base and J by 2 bases, and 17 bases separated the two germline ends. This CDR3 has 16 residues. CDR1 is DFQATT, CDR2 SNEGSKA, per germline (reference sequence). CDR3 in amino acids: CSARAYGTPIQETQYF. CDR3 in DNA: TGCAGTGCTAGAGCTTACGGGACCCCGATACAAGAGACCCAGTACTTC.

This clonotype has at least ten counts. J is TRBJ1-2 and V is TRBV7-2; TRBD1 is a possible D gene (6 bases). This CDR3 spans 14 amino acids. Germline-derived CDR1 and CDR2 are SGHTA and FQGNSA. V lost 8 bases to trimming and J lost 8 bases, with 21 bases between them. CDR3 coding DNA: TGTGCCAGCCGAGGGGAACAGGGCAACGGAGGCTACACCTTC. It encodes CASRGEQGNGGYTF.

This clonotype was recorded once. At one of its ends the junction is not consistent with the germline gene, which may arise from a read error. The chain couples TRBV10-3 to TRBJ1-1; tentatively, D is TRBD1 (6 bases). There are 12 residues in the CDR3. Germline V lookup: CDR1 ENHRY, CDR2 SYGVKD. The CDR3 DNA sequence: TGTGTCATCGGCAGGGGTGTTGCTGAAGCTTTCTTT. Its protein is CVIGRGVAEAFF.

Points on this clonotype: One junction end disagrees with the germline gene, perhaps due to a read error. This rearrangement joins TRBV5-1 to TRBJ1-1; D remains unclear. The CDR3 contains 14 residues. Per germline, CDR1 SGHRS and CDR2 YFSETQ. The CDR3 reads CASRRSLGGSEASF. The CDR3 DNA follows: TGCGCCAGCAGGAGGTCGCTCGGAGGATCCGAAGCTTCCTTT.

The chain uses TRBV12-3 or TRBV12-4 and TRBJ1-4, with D possibly being TRBD1 (6 bases). This CDR3 spans 14 amino acids. V was clipped by 7 bases and J by 11 bases, with 20 bases between them. The CDR3 region is CASTWGAGVGKLFF. In DNA, the CDR3 is TGTGCCAGCACGTGGGGGGCCGGGGTCGGGAAACTGTTTTTT.

V usage is TRBV6-6 and J usage is TRBJ2-5, with TRBD2 as a possible D gene (6 bases). Between the trimmed V and J ends, which lost 5 bases and 5 bases, there was a span of 15 bases. This CDR3 is 14 amino acids long. Germline V CDR1 and CDR2: MNHNY, SVGAGI (reference sequence). CDR3 DNA sequence: TGTGCCAGCAGTCCACACCCCGGGAGCGAGACCCAGTACTTC. Translation: CASSPHPGSETQYF.

In the case of this clonotype: The CDR3 end shows no conserved phenylalanine or tryptophan, and so a read error is likely. V usage is TRBV9 and J usage is TRBJ1-2; perhaps TRBD1 as D (5 bases). V lost 0 bases and J 1 base, leaving 10 bases between the germline ends. Germline lookup yields CDR1 SGDLS and CDR2 YYNGEE. This CDR3 has 15 residues. CDR3 amino acids: CASSVDGQLNYGYTL. CDR3 nucleotide sequence: TGTGCCAGCAGCGTAGACGGACAACTTAACTATGGCTACACCCTC.

The V call is TRBV7-9, the J call TRBJ1-1, with a weak D call TRBD1 (5 bases). Germline V gene sequence: CDR1 SEHNR, CDR2 FQNEAQ (reference sequence). Trimming left V 3 bases short and J 11 bases short, with 13 bases between. The CDR3 contains 12 residues. CDR3 loop: CASSFSDTMAFF. The CDR3 region has the DNA TGTGCCAGCAGCTTTTCGGACACAATGGCTTTCTTT.

This clonotype was seen at least ten times. This rearrangement joins TRBV10-3 to TRBJ1-2; TRBD1 matches at 7 bases. There are 15 residues in the CDR3. Germline V gene lookup returns CDR1 ENHRY and CDR2 SYGVKD. The junction had 7 bases not matched to a gene; V was cut back by 6 bases and J by 0 bases. CDR3 region: CAIRGDRAANYGYTF. Here the CDR3 DNA reads TGTGCCATCAGGGGAGACAGGGCCGCTAACTATGGCTACACCTTC.

In this sample, this clonotype turned up many times. This chain uses TRBV2 with TRBJ2-5; 11 nucleotides line up with TRBD2. This CDR3 has 15 residues. Looked up from germline, CDR1 is SNHLY and CDR2 is FYNNEI. V lost 6 bases to trimming and J lost 4 bases; unmatched junction nucleotides: 7. CDR3 loop: CASRGTSGGPETQYF. The CDR3, as DNA: TGTGCCAGCAGAGGGACTAGCGGAGGCCCAGAGACCCAGTACTTC. Filled out from reference TRBV2 and TRBJ2-5, the complete variable domain reads EPEVTQTPSHQVTQMGQEVILRCVPISNHLYFYWYRQILGQKVEFLVSFYNNEISEKSEIFDDQFSVERPDGSNFTLKIRSTKLEDSAMYFCASRGTSGGPETQYFGPGTRLLVL.

This clonotype occurred a few times. The V and J genes are TRBV4-2 and TRBJ1-4; possibly TRBD1 for D (6 bases). Germline V gene lookup returns CDR1 LGHNA and CDR2 YNFKEQ. The CDR3 sequence is 15 residues long. The V gene lost 0 bases and the J gene lost 8 bases, with 13 bases spanning the gap. The CDR3 DNA follows: TGTGCCAGCAGCCAAGAAGGACAGAGTTCGGAAAAACTGTTTTTT. It is translated as CASSQEGQSSEKLFF.

On this clonotype: This sequence may be a read error, since a much larger clone differs from it by one base. The chain joins TRBV7-2 to TRBJ1-3; D gene uncertain. The CDR3 loop spans 16 amino acids. Germline CDR1 SGHTA, CDR2 FQGNSA. CDR3 coding DNA: TGTGCCAGCAGCCCAGCCGCACAAAGCTCTGGAAACACCACATATTTT. It yields the protein CASSPAAQSSGNTTYF. Looking up the rest from reference TRBV7-2 and TRBJ1-3 gives the full variable domain: GAGVSQSPSNKVTEKGKDVELRCDPISGHTALYWYRQSLGQGLEFLIYFQGNSAPDKSGLPSDRFSAERTGGSVSTLTIQRTQQEDSAVYLCASSPAAQSSGNTTYFGEGSWLTVV.

This clonotype was observed a handful of times. V and J are TRBV12-3 or TRBV12-4 and TRBJ2-7, with TRBD1 matching over 7 bases. V shed 6 bases, J shed 6 bases, and the junction held 11 bases outside the gene matches. There are 14 residues in the CDR3. In nucleotides, the CDR3 is TGTGCCAGCAGAACCACAGGGGTAGATGGCGAGCAGTACTTC. This codes for CASRTTGVDGEQYF.